Listed below are T cell receptor beta chains from one sample, sequenced in a study of neurological immune-mediated disorders. MiXCR was run by TCRdb on the 5' RACE reads, yielding one entry per CDR3 protein. The sample yields about 60,000 distinct CDR3 sequences, roughly 4.3% seen once. Sample: PBMCs. All receptors come from a man over 45 with multiple sclerosis. Both conserved end residues are part of each CDR3. Fields, in order: V gene, CDR3 protein.

v_gene: TRBV20-1; CDR3aa: CSARDQGQGSDYGYTF
v_gene: TRBV19; CDR3aa: CASSVQGTDEKLFF
v_gene: TRBV5-1; CDR3aa: CASSLNRDTEAFF
v_gene: TRBV5-1; CDR3aa: CASSLAGQGTYEQYF
v_gene: TRBV10-2; CDR3aa: CASSALVEDEQFF
v_gene: TRBV7-9; CDR3aa: CASSLGGLSYEQYF
v_gene: TRBV20-1; CDR3aa: CSARGLADTYNEQFF
v_gene: TRBV7-3; CDR3aa: CASSPGLAGLVTQYF
v_gene: TRBV7-9; CDR3aa: CASSFAVVAGDPGELFF
v_gene: TRBV4-1; CDR3aa: CASSQDWGSGVSSYNEQFF